This T cell receptor (beta chain) was sequenced in a study of blood T cell repertoires in COVID-19. The overall study: Sources were T cells, B-cell-depleted T cells, or PBMCs; the material itself was cDNA or gDNA.

This CDR3 comprises 16 residues. The germline V gene encodes CDR1 MNHEY and CDR2 SVGEGT. Trimming shortened V by 2 bases and J by 1 base, and 12 bases separated the two germline ends. This clone was counted only a few times. In the authors' workflow: Reference gene primer amplification in the assay estimated nucleated cell counts. Sequencing was performed with immunoSEQ multiplex PCR; in TCRdb, only in-frame clones are kept and a portion is missing. The V and J calls and clone size come from that table; D and trimming were worked out from the DNA. The sample holds some 180,000 clones; approximately 84% are singletons and the top ten take under 13%.

The sample taken for sequencing was peripheral blood. The rearrangement uses TRBV6-2 or TRBV6-3 and TRBJ1-5, with D possibly TRBD1 on 6 matching bases. The clonotype was recovered from a man aged 65 to 79 with active or convalescent COVID-19. This CDR3 reads CASSYPTGWSNQPQHF. The CDR3 DNA reads TGTGCCAGCAGTTACCCTACAGGGTGGAGCAATCAGCCCCAGCATTTT.